This TCR beta chain was profiled in a study of cytomegalovirus exposure and HLA in healthy donors. Findings and limits, study-wide: Specific recognition of CMV antigens was confirmed in vitro for three chains (all CMV-associated).

A word on this clone: Its target is unknown.

PCR amplification relied on 60 Vbeta primers (plus 13 Jbeta primers). Original analysis: Per a later analysis, the number of unique TCR beta chains was approximately 80 million, of which 9 million to 14 million were shared. The method was immunoSEQ multiplex PCR; TCRdb's version includes in-frame clones alone and lacks a portion of them. V, J and clone size reflect that table, while D and trimming were determined from the DNA. The data show more than 80,000 clones, approximately 75% seen once. Germline assignment: CDR1 SGHRS and CDR2 YFSETQ. Unmatched junction bases numbered 10, after V lost 5 bases and J lost 4 bases. The CDR3 is made up of 15 amino acids.

The rearrangement links TRBV5-1 to TRBJ1-2; 8 bases align to TRBD1. The TCR originated in a woman between 65 and 79 years old in good health and CMV-seropositive. Material for sequencing was PBMCs. In nucleotides, the CDR3 is TGCGCCAGCAGTCCTGACAGGGGTTTATTCTATGGCTACACCTTC. Its protein product is CASSPDRGLFYGYTF.